This TCR beta chain was captured in a study of blood T cell repertoires in COVID-19. At the level of the study: Spain, Italy and the United States supplied samples that represented acute and convalescent COVID-19.

This study enrolled people aged roughly 18 to 90 from around 26 US geographic areas. Generated by immunoSEQ multiplex PCR, the TCRdb table keeps only in-frame clones and is missing some. Of around 160,000 clones in the sample, 84% were seen once. This clone has a single count. The TCR originated in a woman aged 50 to 60 who had been exposed to COVID-19. Specimen: PBMCs or T cells enriched from blood (not recorded which).

The CDR3 region is CASSLEVGANYEQYF. Written as DNA, the CDR3 is TGCGCCAGCAGCTTGGAGGTGGGGGCTAACTACGAGCAGTACTTC. This sequence joins TRBV5-1 and TRBJ2-7; D possibly corresponds to TRBD1 (6 bases). This CDR3 is built from 15 residues. CDR1 and CDR2 (germline): SGHRS, YFSETQ. The V end was cut by 0 bases, the J end by 3 bases, with 13 bases between.